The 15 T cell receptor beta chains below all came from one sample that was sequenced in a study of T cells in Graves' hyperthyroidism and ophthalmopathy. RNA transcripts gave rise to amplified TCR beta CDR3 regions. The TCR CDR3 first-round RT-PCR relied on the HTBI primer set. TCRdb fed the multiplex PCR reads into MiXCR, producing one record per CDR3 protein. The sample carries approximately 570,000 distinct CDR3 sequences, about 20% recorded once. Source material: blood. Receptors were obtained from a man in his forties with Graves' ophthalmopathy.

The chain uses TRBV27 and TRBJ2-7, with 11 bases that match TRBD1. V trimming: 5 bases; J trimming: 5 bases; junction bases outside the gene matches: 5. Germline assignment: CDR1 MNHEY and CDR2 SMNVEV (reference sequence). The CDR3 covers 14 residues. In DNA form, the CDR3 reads TGTGCCAGCAGTATCCGGACAGGGGGCAACGAGCAGTACTTC. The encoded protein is CASSIRTGGNEQYF.

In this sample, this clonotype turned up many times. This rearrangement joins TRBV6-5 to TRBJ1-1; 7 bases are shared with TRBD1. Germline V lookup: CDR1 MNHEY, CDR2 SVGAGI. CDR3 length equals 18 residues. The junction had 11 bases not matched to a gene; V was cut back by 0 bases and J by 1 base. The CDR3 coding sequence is TGTGCCAGCAGTTACTCCGGCAGGGGGTGGGGTACGAACACTGAAGCTTTCTTT. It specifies CASSYSGRGWGTNTEAFF.

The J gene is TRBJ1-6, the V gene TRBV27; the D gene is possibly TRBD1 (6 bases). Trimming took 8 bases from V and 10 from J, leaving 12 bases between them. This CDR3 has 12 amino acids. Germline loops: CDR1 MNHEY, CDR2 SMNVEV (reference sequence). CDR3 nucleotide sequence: TGTGCCAGCTGGGGAAGGGGGTCACCCCTCCACTTT. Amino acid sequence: CASWGRGSPLHF.

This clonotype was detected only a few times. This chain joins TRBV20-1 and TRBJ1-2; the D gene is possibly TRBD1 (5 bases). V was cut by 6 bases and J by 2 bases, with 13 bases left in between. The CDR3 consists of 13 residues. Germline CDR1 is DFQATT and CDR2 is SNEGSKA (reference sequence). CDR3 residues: CSAGPGVNYGYTF. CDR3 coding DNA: TGCAGTGCCGGGCCGGGGGTGAACTATGGCTACACCTTC.

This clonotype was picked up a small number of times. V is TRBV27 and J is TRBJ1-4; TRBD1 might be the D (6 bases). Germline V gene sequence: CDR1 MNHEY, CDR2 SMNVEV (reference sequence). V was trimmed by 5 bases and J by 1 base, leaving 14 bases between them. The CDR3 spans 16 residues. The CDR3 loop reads CASSPFSTGTNEKLFF. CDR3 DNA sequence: TGTGCCAGCAGTCCCTTCTCGACAGGAACTAATGAAAAACTGTTTTTT. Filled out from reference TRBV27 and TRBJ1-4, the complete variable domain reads EAQVTQNPRYLITVTGKKLTVTCSQNMNHEYMSWYRQDPGLGLRQIYYSMNVEVTDKGDVPEGYKVSRKEKRNFPLILESPSPNQTSLYFCASSPFSTGTNEKLFFGSGTQLSVL.

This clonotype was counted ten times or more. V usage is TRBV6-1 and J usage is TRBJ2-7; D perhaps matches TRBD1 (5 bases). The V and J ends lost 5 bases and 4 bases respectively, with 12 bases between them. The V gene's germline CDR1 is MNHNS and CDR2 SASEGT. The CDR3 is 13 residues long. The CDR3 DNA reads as TGTGCCAGCAGTCTCGACAGACCTTACGAGCAGTACTTC. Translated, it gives CASSLDRPYEQYF.

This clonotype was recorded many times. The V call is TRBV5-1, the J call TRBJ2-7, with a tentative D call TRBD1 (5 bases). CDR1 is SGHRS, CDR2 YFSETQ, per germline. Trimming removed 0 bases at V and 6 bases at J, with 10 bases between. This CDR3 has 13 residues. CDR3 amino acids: CASSLGDSIEQYF. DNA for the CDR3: TGCGCCAGCAGCTTGGGCGACAGTATCGAGCAGTACTTC.

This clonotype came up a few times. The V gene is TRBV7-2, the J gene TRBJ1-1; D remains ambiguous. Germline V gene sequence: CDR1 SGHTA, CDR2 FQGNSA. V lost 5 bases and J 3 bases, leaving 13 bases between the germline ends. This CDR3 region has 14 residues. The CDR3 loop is CASSKGAGYTEAFF. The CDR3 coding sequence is TGTGCCAGCAGCAAAGGAGCGGGTTACACTGAAGCTTTCTTT.

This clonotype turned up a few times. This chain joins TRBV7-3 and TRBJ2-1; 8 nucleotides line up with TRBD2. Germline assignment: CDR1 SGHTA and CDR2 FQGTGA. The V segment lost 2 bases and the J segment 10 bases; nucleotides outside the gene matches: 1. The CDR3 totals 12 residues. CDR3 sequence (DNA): TGTGCCAGCAGCTTACGGGAGGGGGAGCAGTTCTTC. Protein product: CASSLREGEQFF.

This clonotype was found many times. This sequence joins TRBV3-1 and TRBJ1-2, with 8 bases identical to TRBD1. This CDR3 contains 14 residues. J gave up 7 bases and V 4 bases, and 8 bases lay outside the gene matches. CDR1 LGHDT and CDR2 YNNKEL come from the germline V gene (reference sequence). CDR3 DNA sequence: TGTGCCAGCAGCCCCCGGACAGGGTTGAGTGGCTACACCTTC. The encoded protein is CASSPRTGLSGYTF.

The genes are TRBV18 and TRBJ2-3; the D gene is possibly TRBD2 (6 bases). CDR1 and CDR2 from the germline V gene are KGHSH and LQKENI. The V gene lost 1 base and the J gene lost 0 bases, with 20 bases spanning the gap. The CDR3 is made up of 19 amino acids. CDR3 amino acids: CASSPQSRAGRTSTDTQYF. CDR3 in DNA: TGTGCCAGCTCACCACAGTCGCGGGCGGGGAGGACTAGCACAGATACGCAGTATTTT.

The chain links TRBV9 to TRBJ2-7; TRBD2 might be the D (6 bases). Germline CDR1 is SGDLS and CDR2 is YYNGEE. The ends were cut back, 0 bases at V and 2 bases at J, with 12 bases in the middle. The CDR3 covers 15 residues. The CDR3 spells CASSVGPTGAYEQYF. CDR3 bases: TGTGCCAGCAGCGTAGGTCCGACGGGGGCCTACGAGCAGTACTTC.

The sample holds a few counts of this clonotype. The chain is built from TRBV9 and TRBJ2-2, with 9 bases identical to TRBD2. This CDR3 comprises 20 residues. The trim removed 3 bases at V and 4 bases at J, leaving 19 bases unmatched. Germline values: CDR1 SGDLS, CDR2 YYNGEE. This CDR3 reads CASSAPTSISGRGSTGELFF. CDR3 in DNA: TGTGCCAGCAGCGCCCCAACTAGTATTAGCGGGAGAGGGAGCACCGGGGAGCTGTTTTTT.

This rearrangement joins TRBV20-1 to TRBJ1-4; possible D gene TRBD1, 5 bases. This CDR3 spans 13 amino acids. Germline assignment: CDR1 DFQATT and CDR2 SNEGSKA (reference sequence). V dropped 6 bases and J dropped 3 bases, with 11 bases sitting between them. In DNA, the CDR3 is TGCAGTGCGGACCGGGACCCTAATGAAAAACTGTTTTTT. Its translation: CSADRDPNEKLFF.

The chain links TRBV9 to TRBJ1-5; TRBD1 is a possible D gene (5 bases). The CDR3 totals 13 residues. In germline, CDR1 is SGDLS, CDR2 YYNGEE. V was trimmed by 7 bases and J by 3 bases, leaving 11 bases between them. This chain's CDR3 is CASAQGDNQPQHF. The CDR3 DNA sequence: TGTGCCAGCGCCCAGGGAGACAATCAGCCCCAGCATTTT.